This T cell receptor beta chain emerged from a study of cytomegalovirus exposure and HLA in healthy donors. Study-level information: Both the 120 or so validation repertoires and the 666 first-cohort repertoires used the same platform, as reported by a later analysis. Study outcomes and limitations: The study listed 164 cytomegalovirus-associated TCR beta chains.

The repertoire was sequenced with immunoSEQ multiplex PCR; TCRdb's copy has only in-frame clones and lacks some. The sample contains 200,000 to 250,000 clones, roughly 87% of which appear only once. The CDR3 contains 15 residues. Germline V gene lookup returns CDR1 SGHVS and CDR2 FNYEAQ. V lost 5 bases and J lost 3, with 14 bases in between. In this sample, this clone turned up once. No antigen is known for it. The chain links TRBV7-6 to TRBJ1-3; TRBD1 is a possible D gene (6 bases). Material: PBMCs. The receptor was isolated from a woman aged 18 to 35 in good health and CMV-seropositive. The CDR3 region is CASSHLRDNGNTIYF. CDR3 nucleotide sequence: TGTGCCAGCAGCCATCTCCGGGACAATGGAAACACCATATATTTT.